These 15 T cell receptor beta chains share one sample of origin, sequenced in a study of blood T cell repertoires in COVID-19. Sequenced by immunoSEQ multiplex PCR; TCRdb stores in-frame clones only, minus some. The table lists fewer than 500,000 clones, about 87% of them singletons. The sequenced sample was peripheral blood. Every receptor here comes from a man aged 18 to 30 with COVID-19, enrolled during active disease.

The genes are TRBV7-9 and TRBJ2-4, with TRBD2 matching over 9 bases. The CDR3 spans 19 residues. Germline V gene sequence: CDR1 SEHNR, CDR2 FQNEAQ (reference sequence). V lost 7 bases, J lost 0 bases, and 16 bases stayed unmatched. In nucleotides, the CDR3 is TGTGCCAGCACCGGAGGGCTAGCGGGGACCTCATTAGCCAAAAACATTCAGTACTTC. Translated: CASTGGLAGTSLAKNIQYF.

This clone was seen a single time. The J gene is TRBJ1-1, the V gene TRBV4-2, with 8 bases that match TRBD1. The length of the CDR3 is 16 residues. Looked up from germline, CDR1 is LGHNA and CDR2 is YNFKEQ. V dropped 5 bases and J dropped 1; count of bases not matched to a gene: 9. This chain's CDR3 is CASSFQQGQENTEAFF. The CDR3 DNA sequence: TGTGCCAGCAGCTTCCAACAGGGACAGGAGAACACTGAAGCTTTCTTT.

The chain employs TRBV11-2 and TRBJ2-4; D is unresolved. The ends were cut back, 1 base at V and 9 bases at J, with 13 bases in the middle. The CDR3 consists of 14 residues. Germline V lookup: CDR1 SGHAT, CDR2 FQNNGV. The CDR3 DNA reads as TGTGCCAGCAGCTTAGGAGTCCGTCCTACCATTCAGTACTTC. Protein sequence: CASSLGVRPTIQYF.

The gene calls are TRBV5-8 and TRBJ1-1; D not certain. Germline V gene lookup returns CDR1 SGHTS and CDR2 YDEGEE. V was clipped by 6 bases and J by 7 bases, with 19 bases between them. The CDR3 spans 14 residues. CDR3: CASTQLIRFDEAFF. The CDR3 nucleotides read TGTGCCAGCACCCAGCTTATCAGGTTCGATGAAGCTTTCTTT.

The V call is TRBV10-3, the J call TRBJ1-2; no reliable D call. V was clipped by 6 bases and J by 4 bases, with 12 bases between them. The length of the CDR3 is 13 residues. Germline CDR1 and CDR2: ENHRY and SYGVKD. The CDR3 spells CAIRGEGFYGYTF. The CDR3, as DNA: TGTGCCATCAGAGGAGAGGGTTTCTATGGCTACACCTTC.

This rearrangement joins TRBV10-1 to TRBJ1-6; 7 bases line up with TRBD1. From germline, CDR1 is WNHNN and CDR2 SYGVQD (reference sequence). The CDR3 has 15 amino acids. Trimming took 2 bases from V and 7 from J; bases not matched to a gene: 5. The CDR3 loop is CASSEDTGVNSPLHF. CDR3 nucleotides: TGCGCCAGCAGTGAGGATACAGGGGTAAATTCACCCCTCCACTTT.

This rearrangement joins TRBV29-1 to TRBJ2-4; D perhaps matches TRBD1 (6 bases). The V and J ends lost 7 bases and 2 bases respectively, with 9 bases between them. Germline CDR1 SQVTM, CDR2 ANQGSEA. This CDR3 spans 12 amino acids. CDR3 sequence reads: CSAGATKNIQYF. CDR3 DNA sequence: TGCAGCGCAGGGGCGACCAAAAACATTCAGTACTTC.

The chain carries TRBV5-6 and TRBJ1-6, with 11 bases that match TRBD1. Germline-derived CDR1 and CDR2 are SGHDT and YYEEEE. This CDR3 has 15 amino acids. V lost 1 base to trimming and J lost 9 bases; unmatched junction nucleotides: 3. This CDR3 is CASSLRDRGISPLHF. CDR3 nucleotides: TGTGCCAGCAGCTTGAGGGACAGGGGGATTTCACCCCTCCACTTT.

This chain joins TRBV20-1 and TRBJ2-1, with 8 bases fitting TRBD2. Germline CDR1 and CDR2: DFQATT and SNEGSKA (reference sequence). V gave up 5 bases and J gave up 10 bases; unmatched junction bases: 1. The CDR3 runs 10 residues. The CDR3 region is CSALAGEQFF. In DNA, the CDR3 is TGCAGTGCTTTAGCGGGGGAGCAGTTCTTC.

The CDR3 coding sequence is TGTGCCAGTAGTAAGCTAGCGGGAGGGTCCACAGATACGCAGTATTTT. Translating it yields CASSKLAGGSTDTQYF. This chain connects TRBV19 to TRBJ2-3, with TRBD2 matching 12 bases. Trimming took 4 bases from V and 2 from J; bases not matched to a gene: 4. Germline values: CDR1 LNHDA, CDR2 SQIVND (reference sequence). This CDR3 is built from 16 residues.

This chain joins TRBV19 and TRBJ1-5; the D gene is possibly TRBD1 (6 bases). Per germline, CDR1 LNHDA and CDR2 SQIVND (reference sequence). V lost 3 bases to trimming and J lost 8 bases, with 11 bases between them. The CDR3 sequence is 13 residues long. In nucleotides, the CDR3 is TGTGCCAGTAGTATTAACAGGGCTGAGCCCCAGCATTTT. It encodes CASSINRAEPQHF.

The gene calls are TRBV19 and TRBJ1-5; the D gene is possibly TRBD1 (5 bases). V was cut by 3 bases and J by 6 bases, with 12 bases left in between. The CDR3 sequence is 14 residues long. From germline, CDR1 is LNHDA and CDR2 SQIVND (reference sequence). CDR3 protein: CASSIAGSIQPQHF. DNA of the CDR3: TGTGCCAGTAGTATCGCAGGGTCCATTCAGCCCCAGCATTTT. The entire variable domain, with the rest obtained from reference TRBV19 and TRBJ1-5, is as follows: DGGITQSPKYLFRKEGQNVTLSCEQNLNHDAMYWYRQDPGQGLRLIYYSQIVNDFQKGDIAEGYSVSREKKESFPLTVTSAQKNPTAFYLCASSIAGSIQPQHFGDGTRLSIL.

In its sample, this clone was seen a few times. This chain joins TRBV4-1 and TRBJ2-7, with D maybe TRBD2 (6 bases). V was cut by 0 bases and J by 2 bases, with 11 bases left in between. The germline CDR1 and CDR2 sequences are MGHRA and YSYEKL. The CDR3 length is 15 residues. For the CDR3, the DNA is TGCGCCAGCAGCCAAGAGGTGGGGAGGACCTACGAGCAGTACTTC. It is translated as CASSQEVGRTYEQYF.

The chain joins TRBV5-1 to TRBJ2-1, with TRBD2 matching 8 bases. This CDR3 has 17 amino acids. Germline lookup yields CDR1 SGHRS and CDR2 YFSETQ. V was pared by 1 base and J by 5 bases, with 11 bases of the junction left unmatched. CDR3 region: CASSLLVTTSGNNEQFF. CDR3 coding DNA: TGCGCCAGCAGCTTGTTGGTTACCACTAGCGGAAACAATGAGCAGTTCTTC.

V gene TRBV5-5 combines with J gene TRBJ2-5; TRBD2 might be the D (5 bases). V lost 0 bases and J 1 base, leaving 7 bases between the germline ends. The CDR3 loop spans 14 amino acids. CDR1 SGHKS and CDR2 YYEKEE come from the germline V gene (reference sequence). The CDR3 DNA sequence: TGTGCCAGCAGCTTGGATCTAGCCCAAGAGACCCAGTACTTC. It yields the protein CASSLDLAQETQYF.